These 16 T cell receptor beta chains were sequenced from one sample in a study of blood T cells in healthy people across ages. For the second PCR, which ran for about 7 to 11 cycles, a sample-barcoded 5' primer and a J-beta primer mix were used. Each CDR3 protein is one row after TCRdb ran MiXCR on the 5' RACE reads. Of approximately 290,000 distinct CDR3 sequences listed, 25% to 30% are singletons. The material sequenced was blood. The origin of the receptors is an older woman in good health.

At least ten counts were recorded for this clonotype. CDR3 loop: CASSLKGGSGANVLTF. In nucleotides, the CDR3 is TGTGCCAGCAGCTTGAAGGGCGGGTCTGGGGCCAACGTCCTGACTTTC. V gene TRBV7-3 combines with J gene TRBJ2-6; D perhaps matches TRBD2 (5 bases). The CDR3 has 16 residues. The germline V and J ends were trimmed by 3 bases and 1 base, with 10 bases remaining between them. CDR1 and CDR2 from the germline V gene are SGHTA and FQGTGA.

The CDR3 loop reads CAISESKGVMETQYF. The DNA of the CDR3 is TGTGCCATCAGTGAGTCCAAGGGGGTAATGGAGACCCAGTACTTC. The chain joins TRBV10-3 to TRBJ2-5; D is possibly TRBD1 (6 bases). The V end lost 0 bases, the J end lost 5 bases, and 13 bases lay between the germline ends. Germline-derived CDR1 and CDR2 are ENHRY and SYGVKD. The CDR3 is 15 amino acids.

The sample holds a few counts of this clonotype. CDR3: CATSDPTAINEQFF. The CDR3 region has the DNA TGTGCCACCAGTGATCCGACAGCGATCAATGAGCAGTTCTTC. The rearrangement uses TRBV24-1 and TRBJ2-1; D is perhaps TRBD1 (5 bases). V dropped 3 bases and J dropped 6 bases, with 11 bases sitting between them. Per germline, CDR1 KGHDR and CDR2 SFDVKD. The CDR3 is made up of 14 amino acids.

The chain joins TRBV5-5 to TRBJ2-2; D gene ambiguous. Germline loops: CDR1 SGHKS, CDR2 YYEKEE (reference sequence). The CDR3 is 14 residues long. V gave up 6 bases and J gave up 2 bases, with 11 bases separating them. CDR3 sequence (DNA): TGTGCCAGCAACGTAATCACCAACACCGGGGAGCTGTTTTTT. This gives the protein CASNVITNTGELFF.

In its sample, this clonotype was seen a few times. The rearrangement joins TRBV6-2 or TRBV6-3 to TRBJ1-5, with D uncertain. The CDR3 sequence is 15 residues long. The V gene's germline CDR1 is MNHEY and CDR2 SVGEGT. V was shortened by 0 bases and J by 3 bases, with 9 bases between the two germline ends. This CDR3 is CASSYSSADNQPQHF. The CDR3 DNA sequence: TGTGCCAGCAGTTACTCGTCTGCAGACAATCAGCCCCAGCATTTT.

This clonotype has a count of ten or more. The rearrangement links TRBV2 to TRBJ2-1, with 13 bases fitting TRBD2. The ends lost 4 bases at V and 4 bases at J; junction bases unmatched: 1. Germline V gene data show CDR1 as SNHLY and CDR2 as FYNNEI. The CDR3 runs 15 residues. The CDR3 loop reads CASSGGLAGYNEQFF. The CDR3 DNA reads TGTGCCAGCAGTGGGGGACTAGCGGGATACAATGAGCAGTTCTTC. Looking up the rest from reference TRBV2 and TRBJ2-1 gives the full variable domain: EPEVTQTPSHQVTQMGQEVILRCVPISNHLYFYWYRQILGQKVEFLVSFYNNEISEKSEIFDDQFSVERPDGSNFTLKIRSTKLEDSAMYFCASSGGLAGYNEQFFGPGTRLTVL.

This clonotype was seen a handful of times. V gene TRBV28 combines with J gene TRBJ2-5; perhaps D is TRBD1 or TRBD2 (5 bases each). Germline CDR1 and CDR2: MDHEN and SYDVKM. Trimming removed 6 bases at V and 4 bases at J, with 15 bases between. This CDR3 has 14 residues. CDR3: CASRGPSVRETQYF. CDR3 nucleotides: TGTGCCAGCAGGGGACCCAGCGTCCGAGAGACCCAGTACTTC.

The chain recombines TRBV7-8 with TRBJ2-1, with D unresolved. The end of the DNA is better explained by TRBJ2-7, so the J call may be wrong. The CDR3 loop spans 12 amino acids. Germline CDR1 is SGHVS and CDR2 is FQNEAQ. Written as DNA, the CDR3 is TGTGCCAGCAGCTCCGAGTTCTACGAGCAGTACTTC. Translated: CASSSEFYEQYF.

The chain is built from TRBV5-5 and TRBJ2-5; D possibly corresponds to TRBD1 (5 bases). Trimming left V 4 bases short and J 1 base short, with 11 bases between. This CDR3 contains 14 residues. Germline V gives CDR1 SGHKS, CDR2 YYEKEE (reference sequence). The CDR3 nucleotides are TGTGCCAGCAGCCTCCGCAGGGTCCAAGAGACCCAGTACTTC. Protein: CASSLRRVQETQYF.

This clonotype has only one observation. Because it lacks the conserved phenylalanine or tryptophan at the end, this CDR3 is likely a read error. The V call is TRBV20-1, the J call TRBJ2-1; TRBD2 is a possible D gene (5 bases). V was cut by 6 bases and J by 0 bases, with 18 bases left in between. The CDR3 covers 16 residues. Germline lookup yields CDR1 DFQATT and CDR2 SNEGSKA (reference sequence). The CDR3 DNA reads as TGCAGTGCCACCGCGGCCCTGAGCGGCTCCTACAATGAGCAGTTCTCC. Its translation: CSATAALSGSYNEQFS.

In nucleotides, the CDR3 is TGTGCCAGCAGTTCCCTACTAGCTAGGGAGCAGTACTTC. Its protein is CASSSLLAREQYF. V and J are TRBV6-2 or TRBV6-3 and TRBJ2-5; tentative D call: TRBD2 (6 bases). Trimming shortened V by 4 bases and J by 11 bases, and 17 bases separated the two germline ends. From germline, CDR1 is MNHEY and CDR2 SVGEGT. This CDR3 comprises 13 residues.

This chain links TRBV29-1 with TRBJ2-1; D possibly corresponds to TRBD2 (6 bases). CDR1 is SQVTM, CDR2 ANQGSEA, per germline. Trimming took 7 bases from V and 0 from J, leaving 13 bases between them. This CDR3 comprises 14 residues. CDR3 nucleotides: TGCAGCGCATCTCGCGGGGCCTCCTACAATGAGCAGTTCTTC. It specifies CSASRGASYNEQFF.

This chain connects TRBV20-1 to TRBJ2-7; D gene ambiguous. The CDR3 runs to 11 residues. Germline V gene data show CDR1 as DFQATT and CDR2 as SNEGSKA (reference sequence). V shed 6 bases and J shed 4 bases, with 10 bases lying between them. The CDR3 DNA follows: TGCAGTGCAAGGCTCGGATACGAGCAGTACTTC. It yields the protein CSARLGYEQYF.

V and J are TRBV7-2 and TRBJ2-1; D gene ambiguous. CDR1 and CDR2 (germline): SGHTA, FQGNSA. Trimming pared 1 base from V and 6 bases from J, leaving 10 bases between. This CDR3 is built from 14 residues. The CDR3 bases are TGTGCCAGCAGCTTAGATTTTTCTAGCAATGAGCAGTTCTTC. Residues: CASSLDFSSNEQFF.

In this sample, this clonotype turned up a few times. The genes are TRBV7-8 and TRBJ2-1; D perhaps matches TRBD2 (5 bases). The CDR3 runs to 18 residues. Germline assignment: CDR1 SGHVS and CDR2 FQNEAQ. Between the trimmed V and J ends, which lost 5 bases and 3 bases, there was a span of 23 bases. The CDR3 spells CASSPPLSVEGDYNEQFF. The DNA of the CDR3 is TGTGCCAGCAGCCCACCCTTGAGTGTAGAGGGCGACTACAATGAGCAGTTCTTC. Full variable domain (missing parts from reference TRBV7-8 and TRBJ2-1): GAGVSQSPRYKVAKRGQDVALRCDPISGHVSLFWYQQALGQGPEFLTYFQNEAQLDKSGLPSDRFFAERPEGSVSTLKIQRTQQEDSAVYLCASSPPLSVEGDYNEQFFGPGTRLTVL.

There are a few counts of this clonotype. The gene calls are TRBV14 and TRBJ2-5; 10 bases match TRBD1. Per the germline V gene, CDR1 is SGHDN and CDR2 is FVKESK. The length of the CDR3 is 17 residues. The V and J ends lost 0 bases and 5 bases, in that order; junction bases with no gene match: 9. This CDR3 reads CASSQEHDRGRSETQYF. The CDR3, as DNA: TGTGCCAGCAGCCAAGAGCATGACAGGGGGCGGTCGGAGACCCAGTACTTC.